This TCR beta chain comes out of a study of immune characterization of retroperitoneal liposarcoma. TCRdb re-derived calls from the PCR reads in MiXCR, one entry per CDR3 protein. The sample includes approximately 10,000 distinct CDR3 sequences, about 26% seen only once; the top ten take about 8.2%. The source is a female donor with retroperitoneal liposarcoma. Sequencing was done on a sample of tumor tissue.

As DNA, the CDR3 is TGCGCCAGCAGCTTAGGGACTCTGGGGGAGACCCAGTACTTC. Encoded protein: CASSLGTLGETQYF. This rearrangement joins TRBV5-1 to TRBJ2-5; D may be TRBD2 (6 bases). From germline, CDR1 is SGHRS and CDR2 YFSETQ. V shed 2 bases and J shed 5 bases, with 13 bases lying between them. The CDR3 extends over 14 amino acids.